Given below is one T cell receptor (beta chain) in context. The specificity of this receptor is unknown. Qualities for individual bases were not recorded, and no much larger clone is one base off. CDR1 and CDR2 are read off the germline V gene as LGHNA and YNFKEQ. V ends up 3 bases short and J 7 bases short, with an unmatched junction base count of 5. The CDR3 contains 13 residues, cysteine and phenylalanine counted. CDR3 DNA only is kept here, 39 bases in frame from base 1. Library preparation employed the immunoSEQ multiplex PCR assay. The multiplex PCR relied on a mix of 60 forward primers for TCR Vbeta segments and 13 reverse primers for TCR Jbeta segments. A multiplex PCR assay on genomic DNA amplified the CDR3 region of rearranged TCR beta genes. Amplified TCR beta libraries were sequenced as 87-base-pair reads on the Illumina HiSeq System. The published analysis was carried out like this. In a later analysis, 77 million or so unique TCR beta chains were counted across the roughly 610 repertoires, and roughly 11 million of these chains were shared by at least two donors. Raw reads were error-corrected and collapsed into unique sequences with a nearest-neighbor algorithm that merged closely related sequences to remove PCR and sequencing errors. Alignment of CDR3 sequences to IMGT reference sequences was used to assign V, D and J gene segments. For a sequence to be retained, a match of at least six nucleotides to both a V gene segment and a J gene segment was required. Rearrangements were called productive when the CDR3 lacked stop codons and stayed in frame with V and J; all others were non-productive. Following IMGT convention, CDR3 was defined as the stretch from the second conserved V-encoded cysteine to the conserved J-encoded phenylalanine. The earlier analysis of around 640 of the donors excluded sequences that lacked an unambiguous match to a single V gene segment. In an earlier analysis of a few hundred of the donors, V segments were called functional above 56.7% productive rearrangements and were called segregating when the between-donor standard deviation exceeded 5%. To diagnose cytomegalovirus status from the catalog of TCR beta chain sequences, a statistical classification framework was built. In a later analysis, V and J genes were assigned by comparing TCR nucleotide sequences against IMGT/GENE-DB human TR gene sequences. The TCRdist pipeline was used in a later analysis to assign CDR3 sequences and most-parsimonious VDJ recombination scenarios. A later analysis defined each TCR beta chain by its CDR3 amino acid sequence plus V-gene family, and excluded reads lacking a unique V-gene family. A later analysis removed 500 to 650 highly shared, low-generation-probability nucleotide sequences to deal with suspected cross-contamination and a sequencing artifact. In a later analysis, a clonal expansion index for each public chain was calculated from normalized within-repertoire ranks of inferred template counts. In a later analysis, generation probabilities were computed with a VDJ recombination model fitted to out-of-frame rearrangements, and the resulting probabilities were checked against IGoR. In a later analysis, TCR-TCR, TCR-HLA and TCR-CMV co-occurrence was scored with hypergeometric tests, and a repertoire-size bias correction was applied to TCR pairs. A later analysis estimated false discovery rates by permuting HLA or CMV assignments 20 times. A later analysis grouped co-occurring TCRs with DBSCAN, adding TCRdist sequence similarity when clustering within HLA-allele-positive subsets. For co-occurrence clustering, repertoires with fewer than 30,000 or more than 120,000 public chains were excluded, along with about five repertoires with anomalous nucleotide sharing. TCRdb provides this immuneACCESS table in a form limited to in-frame rearrangements. Some clones are lacking; in checked studies, under half of them reflect an unresolved V gene, and why the rest are absent is not known. V, J and clone size are those of that table, while D and trimming were read from the DNA. This sample comprises nearly 200,000 clones, 70% to 85% of them detected only once. The ten largest clones represent 0.098% of the sample.

The source of the sample is a study of cytomegalovirus exposure and HLA in healthy donors (dated 2017 in TCRdb). At the level of the whole study: An earlier analysis of approximately 550 of the donors reported approximately 270 Gb of sequence data and some 100 million unique TCR beta sequences from around 200 million T cells. An early release that covered about 640 HLA-typed donors contained around 300 gigabases of sequencing data and roughly 84 million unique TCR sequences. The genetic ancestry cluster associated with self-reported Caucasian donors included about four fifths of the roughly 410 genotyped donors. The study was designed to test whether signatures of past pathogen exposure could be identified by cataloging public T cell receptors. The study used immunosequencing to profile the T cell repertoires of around 600 subjects and linked those repertoires to cytomegalovirus serostatus. A separate validation cohort of roughly 130 different subjects was used in addition to the roughly 700-subject first cohort. To predict cytomegalovirus infection status, the study brought together high-throughput TCR immunosequencing, statistical association of individual TCRs with disease status, and machine learning. In a later analysis, previously published TCR beta repertoires from 670 or so donors were re-analyzed and high-resolution HLA genotyping was added so that TCR occurrence patterns could be studied. Rather than using new phenotypic data, the later analysis identified candidate immune exposures from TCR beta sequences and from how often those sequences occurred across donors. In an earlier analysis of a few hundred of the donors, high-throughput TCR beta sequencing was used to judge whether each TCR beta V gene segment behaved as functional or pseudogenic. Donor age, sex, ethnicity and CMV serostatus were collected together with the repertoire data. A later genetic analysis took genome-wide SNP genotypes for about 55% of the roughly 670 donors and used that subset as a discovery cohort. Every repertoire in the discovery cohort had been generated on one and the same sequencing platform. HLA typing included class I and class II loci at four-digit resolution. The number of typed donors differed by locus: about 629-630 for A, B, C, DRB1 and DQB1; some 500 for DQA1; over 600 for DPA1; and around 470 for DPB1. Because of strong linkage in the cohort, roughly five DR-DQ haplotypes were treated as single units for association and clustering. Among some 410 genotyped donors of the cohort, an average of approximately 200,000 unique TCR beta nucleotide sequences was sequenced per donor, of which 15% to 20% were non-productive. Study-level results and caveats: In a later analysis, HLA-associated TCR beta chains were found to be more clonally expanded and to have lower generation probabilities than equally common non-associated chains. Because HLA typing was unavailable for some donors at each locus, only the typed subset was used in association tests. In a later analysis, several top co-occurrence clusters were reported to appear linked to parvovirus B19, influenza, CMV and Epstein-Barr virus. The classifier was reported to diagnose cytomegalovirus status with high specificity and sensitivity in both the original cohort and the validation cohort. Most TCR sequences were seen in very few donors, while some public TCRs were found in many individuals. CMV serostatus was the only immune exposure information available for the cohort. At a false discovery rate of 0.05, a later analysis linked 16,951 TCR beta sequences to specific HLA alleles. A later analysis found that TCR association rates varied across HLA loci, with DRB1 alleles showing the most associated TCRs and HLA-C alleles the fewest. A further reported finding was that TCR beta sequences accurately predicted the HLA-A and HLA-B alleles for most subjects in the first cohort. Only TCR beta chains were sequenced in this cohort, and the absence of alpha or paired-chain data limited detectable features. In the study, some 160 TCR beta chains were listed as associated with cytomegalovirus. The earlier analysis of approximately 590 of the donors excluded some 16 rarely observed V segments, including chromosome 9 orphons, because counts were too low. In an earlier analysis of around 600 of the donors, most TCR beta V segments were observed in productive rearrangements about 87% or about 30% of the time, broadly matching IMGT annotations. Linkage disequilibrium might explain the correlated functional status among segregating V segments, but an unknown experimental factor could not be excluded. The authors suggested that the approach could potentially be extended to other disease states and immunological phenotypes. Strong co-occurrence of HLA alleles, especially DR and DQ, made assigning TCR associations to individual alleles difficult. In a later genetic analysis, a missense DCLRE1C variant was associated with V-gene and J-gene trimming of TCR beta chains, and the association was replicated in an independent cohort. A later genetic analysis reported fewer N-insertions in productive TCRs among donors in an Asian-associated ancestry cluster than the approximately 700-donor mean. The 87-base-pair reads could not distinguish some IMGT-functional V segments, including TRBV6-2 and TRBV6-3, so those segments were excluded. According to a later analysis, most CMV-associated TCR beta chains appeared to be HLA-restricted, and the HLA associations seemed to be driven largely by CMV exposure. A cluster of highly shared sequence variants was judged likely to be a technical artifact of the sequencing pipeline. Roughly uniform sequencing depth across donors was assumed in presence/absence analyses, although this assumption may not hold. A few of the identified cytomegalovirus-associated TCR beta chains were confirmed in vitro to be specific for cytomegalovirus antigens.

The cohort was made up of roughly 670 healthy bone marrow donors. At the time of sampling, every cohort member was nominally healthy, though immune exposures that went unrecorded were likely present. The donor tested CMV seronegative and was one of the 352 seronegative cohort members. A peripheral blood sample was collected from each donor, and TCR beta sequencing was performed on peripheral blood mononuclear cells. Genomic DNA extraction from the blood cell samples was performed with the Qiagen DNeasy Blood Extraction Kit. Sequenced input: PBMCs. The sequence joins TRBV4-2 to TRBJ1-2; TRBD1 aligns with 7 central bases. The sequence came from a boy aged 2 to 9 in good health and CMV-seronegative. The DNA reads TGTGCCAGCAGCCAGGGACAGAGGCCTGGCTACACCTTC. This codes for CASSQGQRPGYTF.